This passage covers 32 T cell receptor beta chains from one sample sequenced in a study of blood T cell repertoires in COVID-19. The data were produced by immunoSEQ multiplex PCR, yet TCRdb's version contains in-frame clones alone and is incomplete. The sample has more than 100,000 clones, approximately 87% seen once. Sequencing input: peripheral blood. These receptors were taken from a man aged 50 to 59 with active COVID-19.

This rearrangement joins TRBV7-9 to TRBJ1-3, with a weak D call TRBD1 (6 bases). Germline-derived CDR1 and CDR2 are SEHNR and FQNEAQ (reference sequence). The CDR3 is made up of 17 amino acids. Trimming pared 5 bases from V and 2 bases from J, leaving 19 bases between. The DNA for the CDR3 is TGTGCCAGCAGCACCTCCCCAGGGGCGGCTCCTGGAAACACCATATATTTT. Its translation is CASSTSPGAAPGNTIYF.

The chain carries TRBV6-2 or TRBV6-3 and TRBJ1-1; D gene ambiguous. V dropped 0 bases and J dropped 1 base, with 6 bases sitting between them. This CDR3 comprises 14 residues. The germline gives CDR1 MNHEY, CDR2 SVGEGT. DNA for the CDR3: TGTGCCAGCAGTTACTCGGAGGGGAACACTGAAGCTTTCTTT. Protein product: CASSYSEGNTEAFF.

This chain links TRBV2 with TRBJ2-5; 9 nucleotides align to TRBD1. This CDR3 comprises 15 residues. Germline trimming cut 6 bases from V and 5 bases from J; bases unmatched to any gene: 10. Germline CDR1 reads SNHLY; CDR2 reads FYNNEI. Written as DNA, the CDR3 is TGTGCCAGCAGGGGTACCGGGACAGGGACGGAGACCCAGTACTTC. This sequence encodes CASRGTGTGTETQYF. Complete variable domain (other parts from reference TRBV2 and TRBJ2-5): EPEVTQTPSHQVTQMGQEVILRCVPISNHLYFYWYRQILGQKVEFLVSFYNNEISEKSEIFDDQFSVERPDGSNFTLKIRSTKLEDSAMYFCASRGTGTGTETQYFGPGTRLLVL.

The rearrangement uses TRBV5-8 and TRBJ1-5; possibly TRBD1 for D (5 bases). Germline assignment: CDR1 SGHTS and CDR2 YDEGEE. The CDR3 is made up of 15 amino acids. V was shortened by 0 bases and J by 9 bases, with 16 bases between the two germline ends. The CDR3 DNA follows: TGTGCCAGCAGCTTGGGACAGTTCCTAAATGGGCCCCAGCATTTT. This encodes CASSLGQFLNGPQHF.

As DNA, the CDR3 is TGTGCCAGCAGCGCCTCTAGGGGACAGCCCCAGCATTTT. Translated: CASSASRGQPQHF. The chain recombines TRBV13 with TRBJ1-5; a possible D gene is TRBD1 (5 bases). V lost 5 bases and J 7 bases, leaving 12 bases between the germline ends. CDR1 is PRHDT and CDR2 is FYEKMQ in the germline V gene (reference sequence). CDR3 length: 13 residues.

The count of this clone is one. The V call is TRBV9, the J call TRBJ2-3, with 7 nucleotides matching TRBD2. This CDR3 has 15 amino acids. V lost 3 bases to trimming and J lost 6 bases; unmatched junction nucleotides: 10. Germline V gives CDR1 SGDLS, CDR2 YYNGEE. CDR3 in DNA: TGTGCCAGCAGCGCCGGGACTACACAAGCGGATACGCAGTATTTT. Its translation is CASSAGTTQADTQYF.

This chain links TRBV11-2 with TRBJ1-6, with TRBD1 matching over 7 bases. With 5 bases clipped from V and 10 bases from J, the junction kept 11 bases outside the gene matches. This CDR3 spans 15 amino acids. CDR1 and CDR2 from the germline V gene are SGHAT and FQNNGV. CDR3 sequence (DNA): TGTGCCAGCAGCACCAAGACAGGGCTCTGGTCACCCCTCCACTTT. Encoded protein: CASSTKTGLWSPLHF.

CDR3 bases: TGTGCCAGTAGCCGCCTAAATGAGCAGTTCTTC. Its translation: CASSRLNEQFF. V and J are TRBV19 and TRBJ2-1; D unclear. This CDR3 has 11 amino acids. CDR1 and CDR2 (germline): LNHDA, SQIVND (reference sequence). V lost 6 bases and J 7 bases, leaving 7 bases between the germline ends.

The chain couples TRBV7-3 to TRBJ2-3; possibly TRBD2 for D (6 bases). The CDR3 is 15 amino acids. In germline, CDR1 is SGHTA, CDR2 FQGTGA. The germline V and J ends were trimmed by 2 bases and 3 bases, with 12 bases remaining between them. Here the CDR3 DNA reads TGTGCCAGCAGCTTAGACGGGAGCAGGACAGATACGCAGTATTTT. Protein: CASSLDGSRTDTQYF.

The chain uses TRBV19 and TRBJ1-1, with 8 bases identical to TRBD1. From germline, CDR1 is LNHDA and CDR2 SQIVND (reference sequence). The J segment lost 1 base and the V segment lost 2 bases, leaving 18 bases of the junction unmatched. CDR3 length equals 20 residues. This CDR3 reads CASSIIRTGRKPISNTEAFF. CDR3 coding DNA: TGTGCCAGTAGTATAATTAGGACAGGGAGAAAACCGATCTCGAACACTGAAGCTTTCTTT.

This sequence joins TRBV29-1 and TRBJ1-2; no definite D call. There are 14 residues in the CDR3. Trimming left V 5 bases short and J 8 bases short, with 21 bases between. Germline assignment: CDR1 SQVTM and CDR2 ANQGSEA. The CDR3, as DNA: TGCAGCGTTAACGGGGTTGGGTGGTTTGGGGGCTACACCTTC. Residues: CSVNGVGWFGGYTF.

The chain combines TRBV2 with TRBJ2-3; D gene ambiguous. Germline assignment: CDR1 SNHLY and CDR2 FYNNEI. This CDR3 has 11 amino acids. Trimming left V 5 bases short and J 7 bases short, with 7 bases between. Here the CDR3 reads CASSPGNTQYF. CDR3 nucleotides: TGTGCCAGCAGTCCGGGTAATACGCAGTATTTT.

The chain combines TRBV7-2 with TRBJ2-7; 7 bases line up with TRBD2. V was clipped by 0 bases and J by 1 base; unmatched bases: 3. Germline V lookup: CDR1 SGHTA, CDR2 FQGNSA. The CDR3 has 15 residues. The CDR3 protein is CASSLASSGSYEQYF. CDR3 nucleotide sequence: TGTGCCAGCAGCTTAGCGTCTAGCGGTTCCTACGAGCAGTACTTC.

V gene TRBV29-1 combines with J gene TRBJ2-5, with D possibly being TRBD1 (5 bases). The germline gives CDR1 SQVTM, CDR2 ANQGSEA. CDR3 length: 10 residues. V was shortened by 7 bases and J by 5 bases, with 8 bases between the two germline ends. The CDR3 sequence: CSAGAETQYF. CDR3 DNA sequence: TGCAGCGCTGGGGCCGAGACCCAGTACTTC.

The chain couples TRBV27 to TRBJ2-1, with D possibly TRBD2 on 6 matching bases. Trimming shortened V by 3 bases and J by 6 bases, and 15 bases separated the two germline ends. The CDR3 runs to 15 residues. From germline, CDR1 is MNHEY and CDR2 SMNVEV (reference sequence). The CDR3 protein is CASSLARRGGNEQFF. The CDR3 DNA follows: TGTGCCAGCAGTTTGGCCAGAAGGGGAGGCAATGAGCAGTTCTTC.

The rearrangement links TRBV7-9 to TRBJ2-7; 9 bases agree with TRBD2. The CDR3 length is 14 residues. CDR1 is SEHNR and CDR2 is FQNEAQ in the germline V gene (reference sequence). V was pared by 3 bases and J by 4 bases, with 4 bases of the junction left unmatched. The CDR3 region has the DNA TGTGCCAGCAGCTTTAGCGGGGGACAATACGAGCAGTACTTC. Amino acids: CASSFSGGQYEQYF.

This chain uses TRBV27 with TRBJ1-5, with 7 bases aligning to TRBD1. The trim removed 2 bases at V and 9 bases at J, leaving 13 bases unmatched. CDR1 is MNHEY and CDR2 is SMNVEV in the germline V gene (reference sequence). This CDR3 spans 16 amino acids. The CDR3 loop is CASSLTFGRGESPQHF. The CDR3 DNA reads as TGTGCCAGCAGTTTAACGTTTGGCAGGGGGGAATCGCCCCAGCATTTT.

This rearrangement joins TRBV2 to TRBJ1-1; 7 positions match TRBD1. The ends lost 4 bases at V and 1 base at J; junction bases unmatched: 6. This CDR3 is 15 amino acids long. Per germline, CDR1 SNHLY and CDR2 FYNNEI. The chain's CDR3 is CASSVGQSRNTEAFF. The CDR3 DNA follows: TGTGCCAGCAGTGTGGGACAGTCCCGGAACACTGAAGCTTTCTTT.

The rearrangement uses TRBV7-9 and TRBJ2-3; D is possibly TRBD1 (5 bases). Germline V lookup: CDR1 SEHNR, CDR2 FQNEAQ (reference sequence). The length of the CDR3 is 14 residues. The V and J ends lost 2 bases and 6 bases respectively, with 12 bases between them. Written as DNA, the CDR3 is TGTGCCAGCAGCTTAACTAACCCAGGGGATACGCAGTATTTT. Amino acids: CASSLTNPGDTQYF.

This clone was observed a few times. This chain joins TRBV28 and TRBJ1-6; D is possibly TRBD1 (6 bases). The CDR3 covers 14 residues. Germline CDR1 reads MDHEN; CDR2 reads SYDVKM. Trimming took off 8 bases at V and 7 bases at J, with 15 bases between the two ends. CDR3 DNA: TGTGCCAGCGGGGGATGGACAGTCAATTCACCCCTCCACTTT. It specifies CASGGWTVNSPLHF.

The chain combines TRBV6-6 with TRBJ2-1; D possibly corresponds to TRBD2 (5 bases). There are 15 residues in the CDR3. Germline CDR1 MNHNY, CDR2 SVGAGI (reference sequence). The ends were cut back, 0 bases at V and 5 bases at J, with 11 bases in the middle. CDR3 DNA: TGTGCCAGCAGTTACTCGGCACGGGAAGACAATGAGCAGTTCTTC. It translates to CASSYSAREDNEQFF.

The J gene is TRBJ2-2, the V gene TRBV24-1; 11 bases fit TRBD2. After removal of 9 bases from V and 5 bases from J, the junction contained 16 bases not matched to a gene. Germline values: CDR1 KGHDR, CDR2 SFDVKD. CDR3 size: 18 residues. CDR3 sequence reads: CATREGTSGGRETGELFF. The CDR3 bases are TGTGCCACCCGGGAAGGTACTAGCGGGGGCCGGGAAACCGGGGAGCTGTTTTTT.

V gene TRBV5-8 combines with J gene TRBJ2-5; maybe TRBD1 (5 bases). The germline gives CDR1 SGHTS, CDR2 YDEGEE. Trimming cost V 2 bases and J 0 bases, with 14 bases left between them. The CDR3 consists of 16 residues. DNA of the CDR3: TGTGCCAGCAGCTTCCATGGGGCTAGGAACCAAGAGACCCAGTACTTC. Its translation: CASSFHGARNQETQYF.

DNA for the CDR3: TGTGCCAGCCAACGCGGCTATACGCAGTATTTT. It yields the protein CASQRGYTQYF. The chain uses TRBV25-1 and TRBJ2-3; no clear D gene. The germline V gene has CDR1 MGHDK and CDR2 SYGVNS. Deletions cut 8 bases from V and 7 bases from J, with 10 bases between. The CDR3 runs 11 residues. Combining the CDR3 with reference TRBV25-1 and TRBJ2-3 gives the whole variable domain EADIYQTPRYLVIGTGKKITLECSQTMGHDKMYWYQQDPGMELHLIHYSYGVNSTEKGDLSSESTVSRIRTEHFPLTLESARPSHTSQYLCASQRGYTQYFGPGTRLTVL.

This clone was counted between two and nine times. V is TRBV29-1 and J is TRBJ2-7; 11 nucleotides match TRBD1. J gave up 2 bases and V 7 bases, and 10 bases lay outside the gene matches. There are 15 residues in the CDR3. Per germline, CDR1 SQVTM and CDR2 ANQGSEA. This CDR3 is CSAEFGQGATYEQYF. Here the CDR3 DNA reads TGCAGCGCCGAGTTTGGACAGGGGGCGACCTACGAGCAGTACTTC.

V gene TRBV5-6 combines with J gene TRBJ2-4; possibly TRBD2 for D (7 bases). CDR1 is SGHDT, CDR2 YYEEEE, per germline. V lost 4 bases, J lost 0 bases, and 20 bases lay in between. The CDR3 consists of 18 residues. CDR3 residues: CASSKTGGPTLAKNIQYF. As DNA, the CDR3 is TGTGCCAGCAGCAAAACGGGGGGCCCCACGCTAGCCAAAAACATTCAGTACTTC.

A few counts support this clone. The chain has TRBV5-6 and TRBJ1-2; TRBD1 aligns across 11 bases. With V trimmed by 6 bases and J by 5 bases, 9 bases remained unmatched. Germline V CDR1 and CDR2: SGHDT, YYEEEE. The CDR3 covers 15 residues. This chain's CDR3 is CASTRTGGTHYGYTF. The DNA of the CDR3 is TGTGCCAGCACCCGGACAGGGGGCACCCATTATGGCTACACCTTC.

This chain joins TRBV19 and TRBJ2-7; 8 positions match TRBD1. Germline trimming cut 7 bases from V and 7 bases from J; bases unmatched to any gene: 9. The germline gives CDR1 LNHDA, CDR2 SQIVND (reference sequence). The CDR3 extends over 13 amino acids. This chain's CDR3 is CASKKQGVGEQYF. The CDR3 nucleotides read TGTGCCAGTAAGAAACAGGGGGTAGGGGAGCAGTACTTC.

The chain has TRBV4-1 and TRBJ2-3; 12 bases agree with TRBD2. V lost 4 bases, J lost 4 bases, and 9 bases stayed unmatched. The CDR3 has 17 amino acids. CDR1 is MGHRA, CDR2 YSYEKL, per germline. CDR3 sequence (DNA): TGCGCCAGCAGCCGAGCCACTAGCGGGGGGTGGGCAGATACGCAGTATTTT. Residues: CASSRATSGGWADTQYF.

The chain recombines TRBV7-9 with TRBJ1-1; D remains ambiguous. The CDR3 runs 16 residues. Per the germline V gene, CDR1 is SEHNR and CDR2 is FQNEAQ (reference sequence). Trimming pared 4 bases from V and 1 base from J, leaving 16 bases between. As DNA, the CDR3 is TGTGCCAGCAGCTCTTGGGCCATGGGAGCGAACACTGAAGCTTTCTTT. Translation: CASSSWAMGANTEAFF.

The chain recombines TRBV19 with TRBJ2-7, with TRBD2 as a possible D gene (5 bases). V was pared by 4 bases and J by 0 bases, with 10 bases between. The CDR3 extends over 14 amino acids. Looked up from germline, CDR1 is LNHDA and CDR2 is SQIVND (reference sequence). CDR3 loop: CASSTPGSSYEQYF. The CDR3, as DNA: TGTGCCAGTAGTACCCCGGGGAGCTCCTACGAGCAGTACTTC.

The chain couples TRBV6-5 to TRBJ1-1, with D maybe TRBD1 (6 bases). The ends were cut back, 6 bases at V and 4 bases at J, with 15 bases in the middle. The CDR3 runs 14 residues. Germline-derived CDR1 and CDR2 are MNHEY and SVGAGI. The CDR3 DNA is TGTGCCAGCAGCCTACAGGGCCCCCTCACTGAAGCTTTCTTT. Amino acids: CASSLQGPLTEAFF.